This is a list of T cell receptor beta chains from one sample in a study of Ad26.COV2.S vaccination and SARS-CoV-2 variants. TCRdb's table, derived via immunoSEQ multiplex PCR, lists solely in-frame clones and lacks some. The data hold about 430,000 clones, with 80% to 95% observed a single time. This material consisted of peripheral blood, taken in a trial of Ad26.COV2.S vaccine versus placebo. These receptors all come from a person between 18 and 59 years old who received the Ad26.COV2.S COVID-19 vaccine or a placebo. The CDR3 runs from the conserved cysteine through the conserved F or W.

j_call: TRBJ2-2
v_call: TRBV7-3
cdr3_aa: CASSFFRTMNTGELFF

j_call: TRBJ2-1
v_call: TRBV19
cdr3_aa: CASSIGLAYNEQFF

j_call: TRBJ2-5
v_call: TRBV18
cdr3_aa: CASSPTSGEETQYF

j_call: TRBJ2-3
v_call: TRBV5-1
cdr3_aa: CASSLDPGAGQYF

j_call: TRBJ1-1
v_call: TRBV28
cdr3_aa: CASSLMNTEAFF

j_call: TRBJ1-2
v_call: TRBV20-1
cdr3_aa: CSASLHSLSYGYTF

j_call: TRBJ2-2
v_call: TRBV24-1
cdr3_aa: CATSDTGPNTGELFF

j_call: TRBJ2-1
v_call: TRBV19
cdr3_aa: CASSIGRTGGMREFF

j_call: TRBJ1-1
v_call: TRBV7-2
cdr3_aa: CASSLTGWANTEAFF

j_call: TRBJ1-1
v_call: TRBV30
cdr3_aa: CAWTWNTEAFF

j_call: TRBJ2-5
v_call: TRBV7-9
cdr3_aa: CASSLSGRNWGETQYF

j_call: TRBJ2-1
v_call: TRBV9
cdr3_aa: CASSPHWDFNNEQFF

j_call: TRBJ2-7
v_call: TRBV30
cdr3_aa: CAWTPDSLSSYEQYF

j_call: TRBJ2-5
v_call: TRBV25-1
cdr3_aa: CASSDPGETQYF

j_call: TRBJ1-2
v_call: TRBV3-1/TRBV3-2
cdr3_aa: CASSKGQLANYGYTF

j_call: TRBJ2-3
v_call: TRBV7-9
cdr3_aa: CASSLERQAGRTDTQYF

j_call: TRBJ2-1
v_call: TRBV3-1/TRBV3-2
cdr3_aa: CASSLAGGDEQFF

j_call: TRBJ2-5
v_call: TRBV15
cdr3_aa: CATSRDGQETQYF

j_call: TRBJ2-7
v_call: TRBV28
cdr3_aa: CASSLTTPGPNKYF

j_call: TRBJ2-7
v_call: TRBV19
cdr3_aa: CASSTTGSYEQYF

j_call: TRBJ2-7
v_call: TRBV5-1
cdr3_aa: CASSYAGDSYEQYF

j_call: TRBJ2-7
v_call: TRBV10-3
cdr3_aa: CAISDAVYEQYF

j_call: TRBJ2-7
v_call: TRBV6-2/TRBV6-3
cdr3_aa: CASSHSGVSYEQYF

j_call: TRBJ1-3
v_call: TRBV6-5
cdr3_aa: CASGRDGNTIYF

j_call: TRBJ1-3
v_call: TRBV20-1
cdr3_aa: CSASGANSGNTIYF

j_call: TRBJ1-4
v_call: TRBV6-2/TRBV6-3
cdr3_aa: CASSYSFEKLFF

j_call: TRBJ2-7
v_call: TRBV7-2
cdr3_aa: CASSLEAGGPYEQYF

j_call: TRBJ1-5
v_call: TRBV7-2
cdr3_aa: CASSLDRGQAQPQHF

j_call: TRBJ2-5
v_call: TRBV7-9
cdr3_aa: CASSVNSFETQYF

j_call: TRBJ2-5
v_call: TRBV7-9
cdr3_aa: CASSLVAGGTLQETQYF

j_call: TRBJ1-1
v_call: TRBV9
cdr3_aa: CASSPQTGVTEAFF

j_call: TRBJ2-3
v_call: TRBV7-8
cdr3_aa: CASSLVRTGGTDTQYF

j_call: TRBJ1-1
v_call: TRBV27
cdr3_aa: CASSLTGSGTEAFF

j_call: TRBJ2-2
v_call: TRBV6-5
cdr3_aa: CASRLGNTGELFF

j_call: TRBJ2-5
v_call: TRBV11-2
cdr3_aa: CASSFSETQYF

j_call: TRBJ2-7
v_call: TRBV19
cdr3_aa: CASRTSRDRVHEQYF

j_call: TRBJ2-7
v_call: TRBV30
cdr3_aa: CACTTVDRSYEQYF

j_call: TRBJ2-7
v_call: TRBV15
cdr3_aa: CATSRGASYEQYF

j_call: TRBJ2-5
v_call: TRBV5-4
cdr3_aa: CASSSYYRGALKETQYF

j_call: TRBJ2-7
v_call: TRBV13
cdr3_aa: CASSLNRQYEQYF

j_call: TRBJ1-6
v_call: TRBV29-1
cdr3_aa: CSVGDRGDSPLHF

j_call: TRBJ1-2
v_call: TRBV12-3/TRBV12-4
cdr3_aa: CASSSGEYGYTF

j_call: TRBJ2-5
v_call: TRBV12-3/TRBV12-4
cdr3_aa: CASSYRQETQYF

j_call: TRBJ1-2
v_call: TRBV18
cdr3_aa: CASSLTEEPSHGYTF

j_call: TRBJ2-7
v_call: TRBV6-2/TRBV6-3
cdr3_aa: CASSLRVPYEQYF

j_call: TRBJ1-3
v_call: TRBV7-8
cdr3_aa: CASSLSTGSISGNTIYF